This TCR beta chain came from a study of response to subunit inactivated influenza vaccine. Study outcomes and limitations: Authors proposed each seasonal influenza vaccination draws in few new T cells.

TCRdb analysed the RT-PCR reads with MiXCR anew, one entry per CDR3 protein. The sample lists under 750,000 distinct CDR3 sequences, over 9.5% seen once, with roughly 10% in the top ten. On this clonotype: What it binds is not known.

CDR1 is SGHTA and CDR2 is FQGNSA in the germline V gene. This CDR3 is built from 17 residues. V was pared by 2 bases and J by 4 bases, with 12 bases of the junction left unmatched. V and J are TRBV7-2 and TRBJ1-1, with 8 nucleotides matching TRBD1. The sample consisted of PBMCs from blood, taken on the day of vaccination. The receptor comes from a man aged 45-65 years who received an inactivated influenza vaccine. CDR3 sequence reads: CASSLLSAGGRGTEAFF. CDR3 nucleotide sequence: TGTGCCAGCAGCTTATTGTCGGCAGGGGGCCGGGGCACTGAAGCTTTCTTT.